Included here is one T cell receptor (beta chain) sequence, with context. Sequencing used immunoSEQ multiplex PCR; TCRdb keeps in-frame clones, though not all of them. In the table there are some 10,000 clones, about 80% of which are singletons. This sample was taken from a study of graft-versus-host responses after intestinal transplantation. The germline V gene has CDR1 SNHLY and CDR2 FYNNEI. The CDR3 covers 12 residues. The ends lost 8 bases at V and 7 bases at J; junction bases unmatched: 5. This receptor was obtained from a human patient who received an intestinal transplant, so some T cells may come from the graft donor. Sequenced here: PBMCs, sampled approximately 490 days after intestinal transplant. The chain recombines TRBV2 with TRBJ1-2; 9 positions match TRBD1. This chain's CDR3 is CASLGQGFGYTF. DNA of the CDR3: TGTGCCAGCCTGGGACAGGGATTTGGCTACACCTTC.